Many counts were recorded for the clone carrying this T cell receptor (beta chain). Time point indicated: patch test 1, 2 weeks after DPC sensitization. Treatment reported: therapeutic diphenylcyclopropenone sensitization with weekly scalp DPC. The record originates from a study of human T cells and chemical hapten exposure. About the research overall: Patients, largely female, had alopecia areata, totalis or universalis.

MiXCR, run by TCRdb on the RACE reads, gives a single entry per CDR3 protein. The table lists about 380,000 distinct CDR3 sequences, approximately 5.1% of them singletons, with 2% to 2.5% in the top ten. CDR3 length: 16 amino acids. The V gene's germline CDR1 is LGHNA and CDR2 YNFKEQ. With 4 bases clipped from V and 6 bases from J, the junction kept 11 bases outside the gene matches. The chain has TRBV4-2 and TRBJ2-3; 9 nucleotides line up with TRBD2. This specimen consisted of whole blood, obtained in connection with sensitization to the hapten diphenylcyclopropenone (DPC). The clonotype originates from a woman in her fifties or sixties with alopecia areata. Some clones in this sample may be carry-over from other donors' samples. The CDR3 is CASSPEAAGGLDTQYF. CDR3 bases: TGTGCCAGCAGCCCAGAGGCTGCGGGGGGGCTTGATACGCAGTATTTT.